This T cell receptor (beta chain) originates from a study of cytomegalovirus exposure and HLA in healthy donors. Germline V gives CDR1 MGHRA, CDR2 YSYEKL. V dropped 2 bases and J dropped 2 bases, with 12 bases sitting between them. The CDR3 is made up of 15 amino acids. Primers included in the PCR were 60 Vbeta and 13 Jbeta primers. Assay used: immunoSEQ multiplex PCR; TCRdb lists only in-frame clones, some missing. Altogether more than 150,000 clones are present, roughly three quarters being singletons, with the ten largest covering less than 2.5%. Sequenced: PBMCs. The sequence derives from a woman aged 25 to 39 in good health and CMV-seropositive. The J gene is TRBJ2-5, the V gene TRBV4-1; weak D call: TRBD1 (5 bases). This CDR3 reads CASSQQGPPQETQYF. The CDR3 coding sequence is TGCGCCAGCAGCCAACAGGGCCCACCTCAAGAGACCCAGTACTTC.